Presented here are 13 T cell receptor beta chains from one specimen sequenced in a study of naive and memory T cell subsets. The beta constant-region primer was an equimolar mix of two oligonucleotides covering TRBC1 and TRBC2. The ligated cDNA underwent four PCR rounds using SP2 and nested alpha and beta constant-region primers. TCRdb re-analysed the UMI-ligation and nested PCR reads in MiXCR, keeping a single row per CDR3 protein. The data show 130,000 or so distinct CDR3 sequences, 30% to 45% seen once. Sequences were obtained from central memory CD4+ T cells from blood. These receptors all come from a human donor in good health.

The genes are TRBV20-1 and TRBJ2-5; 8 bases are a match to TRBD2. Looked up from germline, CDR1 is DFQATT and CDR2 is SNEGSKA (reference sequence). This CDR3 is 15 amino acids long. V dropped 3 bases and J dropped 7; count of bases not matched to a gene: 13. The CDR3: CSASARPGLGGTQYF. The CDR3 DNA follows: TGCAGTGCTAGTGCGCGGCCGGGACTAGGGGGGACCCAGTACTTC.

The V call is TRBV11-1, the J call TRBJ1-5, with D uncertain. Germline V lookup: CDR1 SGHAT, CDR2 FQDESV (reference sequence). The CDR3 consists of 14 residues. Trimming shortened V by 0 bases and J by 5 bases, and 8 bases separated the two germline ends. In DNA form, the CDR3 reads TGTGCCAGCAGCTTAGCGCATGGTCATCAGCCCCAGCATTTT. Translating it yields CASSLAHGHQPQHF. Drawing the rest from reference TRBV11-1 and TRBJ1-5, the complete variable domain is EAEVAQSPRYKITEKSQAVAFWCDPISGHATLYWYRQILGQGPELLVQFQDESVVDDSQLPKDRFSAERLKGVDSTLKIQPAELGDSAMYLCASSLAHGHQPQHFGDGTRLSIL.

CDR3 DNA sequence: TGTGCCATCAGTCGTTCCAATCAGCCCCAGCATTTT. Protein sequence: CAISRSNQPQHF. V usage is TRBV10-3 and J usage is TRBJ1-5; D gene uncertain. Germline assignment: CDR1 ENHRY and CDR2 SYGVKD. There are 12 residues in the CDR3. V was trimmed by 5 bases and J by 3 bases, leaving 5 bases between them.

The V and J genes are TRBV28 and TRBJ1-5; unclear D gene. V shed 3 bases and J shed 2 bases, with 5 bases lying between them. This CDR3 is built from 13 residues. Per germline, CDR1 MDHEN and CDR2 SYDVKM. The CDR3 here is CASSFTGNQPQHF. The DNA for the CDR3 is TGTGCCAGCAGTTTTACAGGCAATCAGCCCCAGCATTTT.

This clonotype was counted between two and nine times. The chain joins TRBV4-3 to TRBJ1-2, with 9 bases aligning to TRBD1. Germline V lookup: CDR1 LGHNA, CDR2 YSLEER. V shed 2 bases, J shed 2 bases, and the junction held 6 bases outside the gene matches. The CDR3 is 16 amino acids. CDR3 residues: CASSQPGTGKNYGYTF. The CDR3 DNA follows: TGCGCCAGCAGCCAACCTGGGACAGGGAAAAACTATGGCTACACCTTC.

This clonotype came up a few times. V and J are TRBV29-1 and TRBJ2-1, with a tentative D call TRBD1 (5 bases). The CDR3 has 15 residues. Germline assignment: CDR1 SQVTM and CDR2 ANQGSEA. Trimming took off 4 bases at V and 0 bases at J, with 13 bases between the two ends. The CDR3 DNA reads TGCAGCGTTGTCTATGGGGCGAGCTCCTACAATGAGCAGTTCTTC. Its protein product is CSVVYGASSYNEQFF.

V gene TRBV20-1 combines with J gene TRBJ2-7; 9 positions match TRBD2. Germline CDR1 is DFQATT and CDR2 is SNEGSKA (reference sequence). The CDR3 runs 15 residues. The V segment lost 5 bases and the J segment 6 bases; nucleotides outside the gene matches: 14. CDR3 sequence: CSASPFAGGGSEQYF. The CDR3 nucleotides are TGCAGTGCTTCTCCCTTTGCGGGAGGGGGGAGCGAGCAGTACTTC.

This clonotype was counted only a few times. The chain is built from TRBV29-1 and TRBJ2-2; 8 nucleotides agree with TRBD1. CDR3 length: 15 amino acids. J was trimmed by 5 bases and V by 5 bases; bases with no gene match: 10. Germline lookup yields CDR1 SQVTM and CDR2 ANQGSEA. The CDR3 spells CSVSDRGGRTGELFF. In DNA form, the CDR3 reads TGCAGCGTTTCTGACAGGGGCGGTCGTACCGGGGAGCTGTTTTTT.

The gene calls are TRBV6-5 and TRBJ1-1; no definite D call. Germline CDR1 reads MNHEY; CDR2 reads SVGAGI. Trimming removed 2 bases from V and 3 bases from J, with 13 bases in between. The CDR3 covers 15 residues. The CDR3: CASSYGLRHDTEAFF. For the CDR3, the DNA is TGTGCCAGCAGTTACGGACTCCGACACGACACTGAAGCTTTCTTT.

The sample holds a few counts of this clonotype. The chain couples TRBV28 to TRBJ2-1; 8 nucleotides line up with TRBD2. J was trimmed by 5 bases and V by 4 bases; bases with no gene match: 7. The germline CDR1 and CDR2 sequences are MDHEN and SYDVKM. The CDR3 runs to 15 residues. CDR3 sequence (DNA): TGTGCCAGCAGTTCCCTCACGGGAGGGGACAATGAGCAGTTCTTC. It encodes CASSSLTGGDNEQFF. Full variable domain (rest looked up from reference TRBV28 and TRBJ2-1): DVKVTQSSRYLVKRTGEKVFLECVQDMDHENMFWYRQDPGLGLRLIYFSYDVKMKEKGDIPEGYSVSREKKERFSLILESASTNQTSMYLCASSSLTGGDNEQFFGPGTRLTVL.

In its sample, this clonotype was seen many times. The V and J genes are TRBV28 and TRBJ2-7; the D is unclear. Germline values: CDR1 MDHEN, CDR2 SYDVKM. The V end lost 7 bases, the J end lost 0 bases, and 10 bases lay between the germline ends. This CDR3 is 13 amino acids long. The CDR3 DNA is TGTGCCAGCACCGAAAACCCCTCCTACGAGCAGTACTTC. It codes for CASTENPSYEQYF.

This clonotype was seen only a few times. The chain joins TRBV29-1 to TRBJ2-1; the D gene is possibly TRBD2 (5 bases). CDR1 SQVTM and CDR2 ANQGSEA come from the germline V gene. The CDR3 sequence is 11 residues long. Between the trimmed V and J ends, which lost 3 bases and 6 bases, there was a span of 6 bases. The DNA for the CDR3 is TGCAGCGTTGAGGACTCCAATGAGCAGTTCTTC. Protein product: CSVEDSNEQFF.

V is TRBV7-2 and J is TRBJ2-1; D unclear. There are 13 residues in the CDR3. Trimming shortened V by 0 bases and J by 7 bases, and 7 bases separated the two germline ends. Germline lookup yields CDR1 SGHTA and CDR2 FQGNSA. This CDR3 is CASSLARANEQFF. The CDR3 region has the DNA TGTGCCAGCAGCTTAGCGCGAGCTAATGAGCAGTTCTTC.